This is a list of T cell receptor beta chains from one sample in a study of blood T cell repertoires in COVID-19. Only in-frame clones appear in the TCRdb table, and some are missing; sequencing was by immunoSEQ multiplex PCR. The repertoire holds roughly 59,000 clones, with approximately 82% as singletons. The source material was peripheral blood. The receptor set was obtained from a man of 80 years or more with acute or convalescent COVID-19. CDR3s include the opening cysteine and the closing phenylalanine or tryptophan. The D gene is left open where the match is weak. Expanded clones get a size class; other rows say once, few or many, or leave the size out.

J | size | V | D | CDR3 | DNA
TRBJ2-1 | once | TRBV24-1 | . | CATKARGNYNEQFF | TGTGCCACCAAGGCCAGGGGAAACTACAATGAGCAGTTCTTC
TRBJ2-5 | once | TRBV18 | TRBD2 | CASSPRAGGLQETQYF | TGTGCCAGCTCACCAAGGGCGGGGGGCCTCCAAGAGACCCAGTACTTC
TRBJ2-1 | . | TRBV19 | . | CASMAPGGDNEQFF | TGTGCCAGTATGGCTCCTGGCGGAGACAATGAGCAGTTCTTC
TRBJ1-4 | . | TRBV5-4 | . | CASSKAGTTPTNEKLFF | TGTGCCAGCAGCAAGGCCGGGACAACACCAACTAATGAAAAACTGTTTTTT
TRBJ2-5 | . | TRBV7-3 | . | CASSLLGQGTPLGMDF | .
TRBJ2-7 | . | TRBV7-2 | TRBD2 | CASSTPVGGGPTYEQYF | TGTGCCAGCAGCACCCCCGTTGGCGGGGGGCCCACCTACGAGCAGTACTTC
TRBJ2-1 | . | TRBV7-8 | . | CASGPGLSTSYNEQFF | TGTGCCAGCGGCCCGGGACTCTCGACTTCCTACAATGAGCAGTTCTTC
TRBJ2-1 | . | TRBV29-1 | . | CSVEDGVARNEQFF | TGCAGCGTTGAAGATGGTGTGGCTCGCAATGAGCAGTTCTTC
TRBJ2-7 | . | TRBV6-5 | TRBD2 | CASRAGTSGIYEQYF | TGTGCCAGCAGGGCCGGGACTAGCGGGATCTACGAGCAGTACTTC
TRBJ1-5 | . | TRBV6-5 | . | CASQSVLGPNQPQHF | TGTGCCAGCCAATCCGTCCTGGGGCCCAATCAGCCCCAGCATTTT
TRBJ2-3 | . | TRBV2 | TRBD2 | CASSVLLGASGKSDTQYF | TGTGCCAGCAGTGTTCTTCTTGGTGCTAGCGGGAAATCAGATACGCAGTATTTT
TRBJ2-5 | few | TRBV5-1 | . | CASSLASDNQETQYF | TGCGCCAGCAGCTTGGCTAGCGACAACCAAGAGACCCAGTACTTC
TRBJ2-2 | . | TRBV29-1 | TRBD1 | CSVDLGTGGRTGELFF | TGCAGCGTTGATTTAGGGACAGGGGGTCGTACCGGGGAGCTGTTTTTT
TRBJ2-7 | . | TRBV5-1 | . | CASSLTAGSAYEQYF | TGCGCCAGCAGCTTGACGGCAGGATCCGCCTACGAGCAGTACTTC
TRBJ1-5 | few | TRBV10-3 | TRBD1 | CAISESGRTGGNQPQHF | TGTGCCATCAGTGAGTCGGGGAGGACAGGGGGCAATCAGCCCCAGCATTTT
TRBJ2-5 | . | TRBV11-2 | TRBD2 | CASSTGSSGTQETQYF | TGTGCCAGCAGCACAGGAAGTAGCGGGACCCAAGAGACCCAGTACTTC
TRBJ2-6 | . | TRBV5-1 | TRBD1 | CASSGTGFRTGANVLTF | TGCGCCAGCAGCGGGACAGGGTTCCGAACTGGGGCCAACGTCCTGACTTTC
TRBJ1-1 | . | TRBV11-3 | . | CASSLRAGNTEAFF | TGTGCCAGCAGCTTAAGAGCAGGGAACACTGAAGCTTTCTTT
TRBJ1-6 | few | TRBV19 | . | CASSMVNTPNSPLHF | TGTGCCAGTAGTATGGTGAATACACCTAATTCACCCCTCCACTTT
TRBJ1-6 | . | TRBV28 | . | CASSLVSSYNSPLHF | TGTGCCAGCAGTTTAGTGAGCTCCTATAATTCACCCCTCCACTTT